This T cell receptor beta chain stems from a study of cytotoxic CD8 clonotypes in ibrutinib-treated CLL. Study background: Median treatment time before response sampling was about 12 months, range 6 to 36. On average, each sample had about 250,000 productive templates and approximately 100,000 productive rearrangements.

Between the trimmed V and J ends, which lost 3 bases and 0 bases, there was a span of 6 bases. CDR3 length: 13 residues. Germline assignment: CDR1 SGHAT and CDR2 FQNNGV. TCRdb keeps only in-frame clones here, not all; method: immunoSEQ multiplex PCR. This sample carries about 50,000 clones, roughly 57% of them seen once, and the ten largest clones take less than 30%. This clonotype originated in a human donor with chronic lymphocytic leukemia. This chain uses TRBV11-2 with TRBJ2-7; D is ambiguous. The specimen was PBMCs, collected after 24 months of ibrutinib treatment. CDR3 coding DNA: TGTGCCAGCAGCTTGGGTAGCTCCTACGAGCAGTACTTC. Protein product: CASSLGSSYEQYF. Supplemented by reference TRBV11-2 and TRBJ2-7, the full variable domain reads EAGVAQSPRYKIIEKRQSVAFWCNPISGHATLYWYQQILGQGPKLLIQFQNNGVVDDSQLPKDRFSAERLKGVDSTLKIQPAKLEDSAVYLCASSLGSSYEQYFGPGTRLTVT.